This T cell receptor (beta chain) appears in the sequencing data of a study of T cells after yellow fever vaccination. Whole-study context: Those fractions that held only low numbers of cells were prepared using the SMART-Seq v4 Ultra Low Input RNA kit. The study, taken as a whole, reports: The study re-detected most primary-vaccination clones after the booster (approximately 97% CD4, roughly 91% CD8). Weaker overall was a secondary response that nonetheless peaked faster, on day 5 versus 15.

V was pared by 6 bases and J by 1 base, with 9 bases between. Germline V lookup: CDR1 MNHEY, CDR2 SVGAGI. This CDR3 contains 13 residues. This clonotype was observed a few times. Its target is not known. TCRdb ran MiXCR on the 5' RACE reads and lists one entry per CDR3 protein. The table lists around 330,000 distinct CDR3 sequences, around 4% of them singletons. This TCR was sampled from a young man who received the YFV17D yellow fever vaccine. Sample: PBMCs, taken on the day of the yellow fever booster vaccination. This rearrangement joins TRBV6-5 to TRBJ1-2; D gene ambiguous. Here the CDR3 DNA reads TGTGCCAGCAGGCTCCAGAGTAACTATGGCTACACCTTC. Translated, it gives CASRLQSNYGYTF.